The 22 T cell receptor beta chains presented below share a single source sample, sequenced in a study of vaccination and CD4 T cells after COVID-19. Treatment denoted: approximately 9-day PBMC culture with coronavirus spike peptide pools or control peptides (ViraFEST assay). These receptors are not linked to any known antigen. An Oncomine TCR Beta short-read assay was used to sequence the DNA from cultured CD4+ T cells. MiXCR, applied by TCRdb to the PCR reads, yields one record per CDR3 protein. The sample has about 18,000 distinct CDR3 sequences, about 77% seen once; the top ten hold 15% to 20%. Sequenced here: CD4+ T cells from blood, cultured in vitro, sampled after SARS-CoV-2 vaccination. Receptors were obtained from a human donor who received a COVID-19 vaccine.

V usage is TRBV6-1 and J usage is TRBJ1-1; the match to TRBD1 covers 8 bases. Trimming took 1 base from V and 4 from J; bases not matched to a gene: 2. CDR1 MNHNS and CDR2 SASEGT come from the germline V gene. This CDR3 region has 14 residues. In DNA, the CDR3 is TGTGCCAGCAGTGAAGGGGACAGGACCACTGAAGCTTTCTTT. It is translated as CASSEGDRTTEAFF.

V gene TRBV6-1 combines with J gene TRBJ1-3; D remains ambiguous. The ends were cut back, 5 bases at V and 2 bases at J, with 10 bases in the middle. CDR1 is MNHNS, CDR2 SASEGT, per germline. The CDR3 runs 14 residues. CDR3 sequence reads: CASSRAVAGNTIYF. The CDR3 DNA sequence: TGTGCCAGCAGTCGGGCAGTTGCTGGAAACACCATATATTTT.

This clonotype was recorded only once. The CDR3: CASSLPPSGGHNEQFF. The CDR3 DNA follows: TGCGCCAGCAGCTTGCCTCCTAGCGGGGGCCACAATGAGCAGTTCTTC. The rearrangement joins TRBV5-1 to TRBJ2-1, with 10 nucleotides matching TRBD2. Losses at the gene ends were 1 base for V and 5 bases for J; bases not matched to a gene: 6. The CDR3 has 16 amino acids. Germline assignment: CDR1 SGHRS and CDR2 YFSETQ. The variable domain in full, completed from reference TRBV5-1 and TRBJ2-1, reads KAGVTQTPRYLIKTRGQQVTLSCSPISGHRSVSWYQQTPGQGLQFLFEYFSETQRNKGNFPGRFSGRQFSNSRSEMNVSTLELGDSALYLCASSLPPSGGHNEQFFGPGTRLTVL.

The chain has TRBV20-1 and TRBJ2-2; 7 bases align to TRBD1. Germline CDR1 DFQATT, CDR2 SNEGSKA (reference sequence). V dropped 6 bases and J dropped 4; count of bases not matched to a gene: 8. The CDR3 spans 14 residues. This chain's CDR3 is CSAPSGTATGELFF. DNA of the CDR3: TGCAGTGCGCCCTCCGGGACAGCCACCGGGGAGCTGTTTTTT.

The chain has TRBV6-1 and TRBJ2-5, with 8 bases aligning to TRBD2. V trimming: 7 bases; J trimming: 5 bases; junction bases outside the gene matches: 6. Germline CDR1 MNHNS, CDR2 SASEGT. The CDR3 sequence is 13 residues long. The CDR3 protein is CASKKRGYETQYF. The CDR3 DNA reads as TGTGCCAGCAAAAAGCGGGGGTACGAGACCCAGTACTTC.

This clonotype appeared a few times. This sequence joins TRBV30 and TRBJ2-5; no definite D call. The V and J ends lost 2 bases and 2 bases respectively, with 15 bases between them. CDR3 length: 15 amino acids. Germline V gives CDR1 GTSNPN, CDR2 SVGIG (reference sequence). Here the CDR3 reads CAWSLRRTDQETQYF. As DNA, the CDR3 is TGTGCCTGGAGTCTCCGCCGGACGGATCAAGAGACCCAGTACTTC. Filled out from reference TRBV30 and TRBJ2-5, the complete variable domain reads SQTIHQWPATLVQPVGSPLSLECTVEGTSNPNLYWYRQAAGRGLQLLFYSVGIGQISSEVPQNLSASRPQDRQFILSSKKLLLSDSGFYLCAWSLRRTDQETQYFGPGTRLLVL.

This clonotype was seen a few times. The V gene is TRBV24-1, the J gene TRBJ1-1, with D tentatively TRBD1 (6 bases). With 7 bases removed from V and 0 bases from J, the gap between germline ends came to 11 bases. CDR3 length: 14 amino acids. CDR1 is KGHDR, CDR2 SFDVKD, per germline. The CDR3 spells CATRAGTMNTEAFF. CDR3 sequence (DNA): TGTGCCACCAGGGCAGGGACAATGAACACTGAAGCTTTCTTT.

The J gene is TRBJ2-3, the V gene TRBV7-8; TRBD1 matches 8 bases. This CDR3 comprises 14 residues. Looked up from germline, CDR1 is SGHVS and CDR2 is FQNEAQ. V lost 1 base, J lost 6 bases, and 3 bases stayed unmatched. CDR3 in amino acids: CASSLEWDRDTQYF. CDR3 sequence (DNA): TGTGCCAGCAGCTTAGAGTGGGACAGGGATACGCAGTATTTT.

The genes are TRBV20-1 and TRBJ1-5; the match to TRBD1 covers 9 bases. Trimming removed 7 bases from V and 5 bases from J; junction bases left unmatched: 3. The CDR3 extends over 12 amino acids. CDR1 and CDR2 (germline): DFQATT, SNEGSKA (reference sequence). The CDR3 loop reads CSGQGGDQPQHF. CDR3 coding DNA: TGCAGTGGACAGGGGGGTGATCAGCCCCAGCATTTT.

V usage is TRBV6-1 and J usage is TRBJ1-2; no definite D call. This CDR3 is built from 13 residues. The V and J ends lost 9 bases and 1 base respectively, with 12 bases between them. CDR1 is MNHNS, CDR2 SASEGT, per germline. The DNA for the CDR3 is TGTGCCAGTGCGAGGGAAGTTAACTATGGCTACACCTTC. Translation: CASAREVNYGYTF.

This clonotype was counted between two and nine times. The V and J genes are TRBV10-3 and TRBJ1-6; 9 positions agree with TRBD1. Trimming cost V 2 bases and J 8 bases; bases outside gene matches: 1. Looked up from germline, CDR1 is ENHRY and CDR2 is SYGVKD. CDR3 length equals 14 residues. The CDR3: CAISEGQGYSPLHF. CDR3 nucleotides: TGTGCCATCAGTGAGGGACAGGGGTATTCACCCCTCCACTTT.

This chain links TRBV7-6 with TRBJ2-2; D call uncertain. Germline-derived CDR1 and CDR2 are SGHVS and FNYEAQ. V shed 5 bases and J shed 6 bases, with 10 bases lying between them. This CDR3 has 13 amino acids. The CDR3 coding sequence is TGTGCCAGCAGCACTACCCGATCCGGGGAGCTGTTTTTT. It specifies CASSTTRSGELFF.

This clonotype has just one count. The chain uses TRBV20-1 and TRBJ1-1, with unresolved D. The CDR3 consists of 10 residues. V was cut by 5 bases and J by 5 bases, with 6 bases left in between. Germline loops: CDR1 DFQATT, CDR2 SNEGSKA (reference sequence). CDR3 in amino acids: CSAERTEAFF. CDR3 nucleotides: TGCAGTGCTGAGAGAACTGAAGCTTTCTTT.

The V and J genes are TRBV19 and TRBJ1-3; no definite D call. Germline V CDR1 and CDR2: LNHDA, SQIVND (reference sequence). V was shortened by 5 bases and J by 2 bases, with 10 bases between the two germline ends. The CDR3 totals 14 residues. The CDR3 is CASSVAATGNTIYF. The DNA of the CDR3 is TGTGCCAGTAGTGTGGCAGCAACTGGAAACACCATATATTTT.

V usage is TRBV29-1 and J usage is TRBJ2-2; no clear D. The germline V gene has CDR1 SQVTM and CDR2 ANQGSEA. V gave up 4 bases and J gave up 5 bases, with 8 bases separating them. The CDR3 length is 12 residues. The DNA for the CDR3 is TGCAGCGTTGGGTACAATACCGGGGAGCTGTTTTTT. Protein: CSVGYNTGELFF.

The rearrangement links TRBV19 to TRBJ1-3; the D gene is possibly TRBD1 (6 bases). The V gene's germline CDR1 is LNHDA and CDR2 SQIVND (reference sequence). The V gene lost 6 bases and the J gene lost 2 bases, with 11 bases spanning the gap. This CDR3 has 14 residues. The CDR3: CASSRTAAGNTIYF. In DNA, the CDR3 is TGTGCCAGTAGCAGGACAGCGGCTGGAAACACCATATATTTT.

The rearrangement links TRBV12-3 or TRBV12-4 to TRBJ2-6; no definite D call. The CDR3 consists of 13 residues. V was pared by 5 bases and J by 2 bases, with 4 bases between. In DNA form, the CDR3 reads TGTGCCAGCAGTCGGCCTGGGGCCAACGTCCTGACTTTC. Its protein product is CASSRPGANVLTF.

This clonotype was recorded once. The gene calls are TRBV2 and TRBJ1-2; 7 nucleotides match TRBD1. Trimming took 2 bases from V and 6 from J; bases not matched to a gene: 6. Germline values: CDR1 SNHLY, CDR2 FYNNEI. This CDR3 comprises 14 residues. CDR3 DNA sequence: TGTGCCAGCAGTGAACGCCGGGACAGCAATGGCTACACCTTC. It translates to CASSERRDSNGYTF. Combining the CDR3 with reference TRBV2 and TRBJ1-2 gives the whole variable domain EPEVTQTPSHQVTQMGQEVILRCVPISNHLYFYWYRQILGQKVEFLVSFYNNEISEKSEIFDDQFSVERPDGSNFTLKIRSTKLEDSAMYFCASSERRDSNGYTFGSGTRLTVV.

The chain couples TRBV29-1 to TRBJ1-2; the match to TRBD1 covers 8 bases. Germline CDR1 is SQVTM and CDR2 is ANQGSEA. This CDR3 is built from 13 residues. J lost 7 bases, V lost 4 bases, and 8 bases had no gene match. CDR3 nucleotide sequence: TGCAGCGTTGCCGCAGGGGGCGGGATTGGCTACACCTTC. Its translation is CSVAAGGGIGYTF.

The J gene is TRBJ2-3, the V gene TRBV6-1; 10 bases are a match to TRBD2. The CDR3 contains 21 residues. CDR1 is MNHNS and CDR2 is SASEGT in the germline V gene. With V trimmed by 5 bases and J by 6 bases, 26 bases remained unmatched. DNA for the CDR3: TGTGCCAGCAGTCCGCTCCTCCAACTGCGGCGAGCGGGGGGGCGGGGGGATACGCAGTATTTT. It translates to CASSPLLQLRRAGGRGDTQYF.

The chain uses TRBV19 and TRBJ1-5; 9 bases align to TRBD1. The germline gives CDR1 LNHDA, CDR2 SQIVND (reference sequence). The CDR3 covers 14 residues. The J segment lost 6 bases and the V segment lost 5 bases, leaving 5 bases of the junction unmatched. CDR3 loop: CASSWDREGQPQHF. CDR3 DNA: TGTGCCAGTAGTTGGGACAGGGAGGGTCAGCCCCAGCATTTT.

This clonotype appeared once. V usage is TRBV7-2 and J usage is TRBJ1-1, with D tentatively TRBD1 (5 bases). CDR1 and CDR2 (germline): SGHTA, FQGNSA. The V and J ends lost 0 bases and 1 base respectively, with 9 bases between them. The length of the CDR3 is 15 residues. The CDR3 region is CASSLAAGRNTEAFF. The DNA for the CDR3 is TGTGCCAGCAGCTTAGCTGCAGGGAGGAACACTGAAGCTTTCTTT.